The text below deals with one TCR beta chain. In the original workflow: Reference gene primer amplification gave nucleated cell count estimates. The table came from immunoSEQ multiplex PCR; TCRdb's copy has only in-frame clones and leaves some out. V and J calls and clone size are as listed in that table; D and trimming were resolved from the DNA. The sample shows more than 250,000 clones, around nine tenths of them seen only once. The record originates from a study of blood T cell repertoires in COVID-19. On the study more broadly: T cells, B-cell-depleted T cells, or PBMCs provided the cDNA or gDNA that served as material.

Trimming took 0 bases from V and 2 from J; bases not matched to a gene: 3. Germline-derived CDR1 and CDR2 are SGDLS and YYNGEE. The CDR3 consists of 16 residues. The TCR comes from a man over 45 with active or convalescent COVID-19. The chain uses TRBV9 and TRBJ1-1; 11 nucleotides agree with TRBD1. The sequencing input was peripheral blood. The CDR3 protein is CASSVGDRGFNTEAFF. CDR3 sequence (DNA): TGTGCCAGCAGCGTAGGGGACAGGGGGTTTAACACTGAAGCTTTCTTT.